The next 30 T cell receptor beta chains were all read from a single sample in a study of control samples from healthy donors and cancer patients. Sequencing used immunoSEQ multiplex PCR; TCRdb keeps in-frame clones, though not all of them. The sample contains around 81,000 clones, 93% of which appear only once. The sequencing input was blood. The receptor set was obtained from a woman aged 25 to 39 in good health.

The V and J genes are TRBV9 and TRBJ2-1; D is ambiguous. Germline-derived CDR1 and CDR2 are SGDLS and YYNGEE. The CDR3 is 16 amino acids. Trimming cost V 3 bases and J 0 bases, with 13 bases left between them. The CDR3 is CASSALWVSSYNEQFF. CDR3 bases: TGTGCCAGCAGCGCCTTGTGGGTGAGCTCCTACAATGAGCAGTTCTTC.

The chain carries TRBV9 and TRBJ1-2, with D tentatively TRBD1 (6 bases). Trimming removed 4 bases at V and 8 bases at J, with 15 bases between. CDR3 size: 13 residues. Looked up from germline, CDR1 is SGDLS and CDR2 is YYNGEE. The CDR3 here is CASSLAGADGYTF. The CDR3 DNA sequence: TGTGCCAGCAGCCTGGCGGGGGCAGACGGCTACACCTTC.

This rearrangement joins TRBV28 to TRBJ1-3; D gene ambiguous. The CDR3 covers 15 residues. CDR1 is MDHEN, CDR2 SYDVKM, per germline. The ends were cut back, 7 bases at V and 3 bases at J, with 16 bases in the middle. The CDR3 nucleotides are TGTGCCAGCACCTCCTCGGTGGCGGGTGGAAACACCATATATTTT. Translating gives CASTSSVAGGNTIYF.

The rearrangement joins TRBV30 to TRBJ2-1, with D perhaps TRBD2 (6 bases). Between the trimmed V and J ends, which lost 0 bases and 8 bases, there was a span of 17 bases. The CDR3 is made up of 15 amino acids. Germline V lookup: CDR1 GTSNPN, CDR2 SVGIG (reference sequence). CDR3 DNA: TGTGCCTGGAGTGTTCTTGGCGGGGCGCTCGATGAGCAGTTCTTC. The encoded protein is CAWSVLGGALDEQFF.

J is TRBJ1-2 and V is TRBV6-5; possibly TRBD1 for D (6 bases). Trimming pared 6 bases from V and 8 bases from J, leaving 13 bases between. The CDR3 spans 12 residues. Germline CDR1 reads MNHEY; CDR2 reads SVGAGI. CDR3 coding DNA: TGTGCCAGCAGACAGGGTAACCGCGGCTACACCTTC. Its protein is CASRQGNRGYTF.

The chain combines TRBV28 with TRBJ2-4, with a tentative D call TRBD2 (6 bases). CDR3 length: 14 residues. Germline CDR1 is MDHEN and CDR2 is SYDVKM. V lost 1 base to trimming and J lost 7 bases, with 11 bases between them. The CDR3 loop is CASSLYAGRNIQYF. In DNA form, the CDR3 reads TGTGCCAGCAGTTTATACGCGGGGAGGAACATTCAGTACTTC.

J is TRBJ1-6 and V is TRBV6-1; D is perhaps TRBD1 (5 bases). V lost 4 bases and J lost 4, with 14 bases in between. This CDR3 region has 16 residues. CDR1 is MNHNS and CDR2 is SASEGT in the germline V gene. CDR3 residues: CASSGGAGGYNSPLHF. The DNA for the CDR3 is TGTGCCAGCAGTGGGGGAGCGGGGGGTTATAATTCACCCCTCCACTTT.

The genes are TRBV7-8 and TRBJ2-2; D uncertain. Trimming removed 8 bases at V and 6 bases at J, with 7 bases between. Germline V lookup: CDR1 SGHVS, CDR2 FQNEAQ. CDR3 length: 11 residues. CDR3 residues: CASLLAGELFF. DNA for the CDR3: TGTGCCAGCCTGTTGGCCGGGGAGCTGTTTTTT.

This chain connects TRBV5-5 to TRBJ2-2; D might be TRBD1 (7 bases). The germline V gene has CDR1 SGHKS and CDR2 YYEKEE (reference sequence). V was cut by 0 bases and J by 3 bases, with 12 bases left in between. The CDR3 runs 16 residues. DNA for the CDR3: TGTGCCAGCAGCTTGGCGGCGGGACAGTACACCGGGGAGCTGTTTTTT. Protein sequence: CASSLAAGQYTGELFF.

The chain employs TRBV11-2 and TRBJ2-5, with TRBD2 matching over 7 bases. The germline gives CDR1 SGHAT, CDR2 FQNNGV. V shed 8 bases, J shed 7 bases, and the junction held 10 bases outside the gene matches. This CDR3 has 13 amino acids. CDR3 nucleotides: TGTGCCAGCCGGGAGGACCAATGGGGGACCCAGTACTTC. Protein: CASREDQWGTQYF.

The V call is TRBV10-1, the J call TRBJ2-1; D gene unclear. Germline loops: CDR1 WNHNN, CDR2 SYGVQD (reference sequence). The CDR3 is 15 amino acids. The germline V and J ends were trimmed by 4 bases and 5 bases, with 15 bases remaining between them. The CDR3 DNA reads TGCGCCAGCAGTGCTCAGATGGCGGCCAACAATGAGCAGTTCTTC. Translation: CASSAQMAANNEQFF.

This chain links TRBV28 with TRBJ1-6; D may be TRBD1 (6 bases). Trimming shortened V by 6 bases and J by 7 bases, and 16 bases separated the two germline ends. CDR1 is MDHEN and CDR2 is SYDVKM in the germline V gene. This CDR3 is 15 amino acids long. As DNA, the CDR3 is TGTGCCAGCAGGATTCCCAGGGGACAAAATTCACCCCTCCACTTT. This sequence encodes CASRIPRGQNSPLHF.

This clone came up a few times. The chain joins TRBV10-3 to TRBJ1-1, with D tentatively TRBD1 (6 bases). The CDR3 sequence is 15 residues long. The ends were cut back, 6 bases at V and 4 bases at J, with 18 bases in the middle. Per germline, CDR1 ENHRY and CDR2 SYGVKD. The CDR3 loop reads CAIRITRGSGTEAFF. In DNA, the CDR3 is TGTGCCATCAGAATTACCAGGGGATCGGGCACTGAAGCTTTCTTT.

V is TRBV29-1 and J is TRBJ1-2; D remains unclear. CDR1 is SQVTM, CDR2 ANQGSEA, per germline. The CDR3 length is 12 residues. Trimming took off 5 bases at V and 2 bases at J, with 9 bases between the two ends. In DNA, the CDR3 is TGCAGCGTTCTGGAGATAAACTATGGCTACACCTTC. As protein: CSVLEINYGYTF.

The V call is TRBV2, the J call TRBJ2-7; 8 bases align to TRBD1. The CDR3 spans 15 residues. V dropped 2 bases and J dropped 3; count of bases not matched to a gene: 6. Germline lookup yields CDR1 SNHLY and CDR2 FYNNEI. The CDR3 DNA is TGTGCCAGCAGTGAACAGCTACAGGGGGGCTACGAGCAGTACTTC. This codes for CASSEQLQGGYEQYF.

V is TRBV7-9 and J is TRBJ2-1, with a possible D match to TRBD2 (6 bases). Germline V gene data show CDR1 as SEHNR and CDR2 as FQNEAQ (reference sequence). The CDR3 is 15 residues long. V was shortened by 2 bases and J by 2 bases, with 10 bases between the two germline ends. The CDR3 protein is CASSLPGDPYNEQFF. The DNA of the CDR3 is TGTGCCAGCAGCTTACCGGGAGACCCCTACAATGAGCAGTTCTTC.

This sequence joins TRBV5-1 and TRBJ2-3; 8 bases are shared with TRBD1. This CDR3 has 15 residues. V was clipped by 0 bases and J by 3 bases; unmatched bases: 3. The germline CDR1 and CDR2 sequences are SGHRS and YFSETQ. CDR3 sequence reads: CASSLGQGATDTQYF. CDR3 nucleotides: TGCGCCAGCAGCTTGGGGCAGGGGGCAACAGATACGCAGTATTTT. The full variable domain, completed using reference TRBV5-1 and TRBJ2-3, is KAGVTQTPRYLIKTRGQQVTLSCSPISGHRSVSWYQQTPGQGLQFLFEYFSETQRNKGNFPGRFSGRQFSNSRSEMNVSTLELGDSALYLCASSLGQGATDTQYFGPGTRLTVL.

The CDR3 DNA follows: TGTGCCAGCAGCCAACTGGCGCAGGGAGGGAATGAAAAACTGTTTTTT. The encoded protein is CASSQLAQGGNEKLFF. The chain is built from TRBV3-1 (or the pseudogene TRBV3-2) and TRBJ1-4; possibly TRBD1 for D (5 bases). Germline-derived CDR1 and CDR2 are LGHDT and YNNKEL (reference sequence). Trimming took off 2 bases at V and 5 bases at J, with 15 bases between the two ends. The CDR3 is 16 residues long.

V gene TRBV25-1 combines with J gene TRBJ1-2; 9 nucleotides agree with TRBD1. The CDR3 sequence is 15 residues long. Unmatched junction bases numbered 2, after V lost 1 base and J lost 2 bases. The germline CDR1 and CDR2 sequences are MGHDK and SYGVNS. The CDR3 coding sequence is TGTGCCAGCAGTGAATGGACAGGGGCAAACTATGGCTACACCTTC. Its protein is CASSEWTGANYGYTF.

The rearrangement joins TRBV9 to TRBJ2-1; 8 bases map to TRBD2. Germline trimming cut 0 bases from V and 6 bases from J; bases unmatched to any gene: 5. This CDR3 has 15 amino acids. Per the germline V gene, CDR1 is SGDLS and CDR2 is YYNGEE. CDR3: CASSVAPAGVNEQFF. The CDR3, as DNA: TGTGCCAGCAGCGTAGCCCCAGCGGGGGTCAATGAGCAGTTCTTC.

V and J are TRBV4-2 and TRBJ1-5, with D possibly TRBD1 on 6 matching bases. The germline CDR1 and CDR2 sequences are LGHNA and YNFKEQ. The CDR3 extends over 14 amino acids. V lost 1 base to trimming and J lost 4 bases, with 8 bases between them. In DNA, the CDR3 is TGTGCCAGCAGCCAAGGACAGGAAAATCAGCCCCAGCATTTT. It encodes CASSQGQENQPQHF.

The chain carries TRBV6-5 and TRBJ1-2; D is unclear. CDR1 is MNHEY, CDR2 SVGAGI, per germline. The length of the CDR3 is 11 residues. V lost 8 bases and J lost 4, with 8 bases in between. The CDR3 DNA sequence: TGTGCCAGCGCCCGGGGCTATGGCTACACCTTC. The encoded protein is CASARGYGYTF.

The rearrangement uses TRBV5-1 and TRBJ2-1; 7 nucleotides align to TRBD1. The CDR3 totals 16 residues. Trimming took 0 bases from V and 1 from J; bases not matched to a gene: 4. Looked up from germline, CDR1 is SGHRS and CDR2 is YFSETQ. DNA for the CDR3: TGCGCCAGCAGCTTGGCTGGACAGGCATCCTACAATGAGCAGTTCTTC. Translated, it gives CASSLAGQASYNEQFF.

The CDR3 loop reads CASSPGEWIFQGSTGELFF. DNA for the CDR3: TGTGCCAGCAGCCCGGGAGAGTGGATTTTCCAGGGCAGCACCGGGGAGCTGTTTTTT. V gene TRBV7-9 combines with J gene TRBJ2-2, with D tentatively TRBD2 (6 bases). V was shortened by 5 bases and J by 4 bases, with 26 bases between the two germline ends. This CDR3 has 19 residues. CDR1 is SEHNR and CDR2 is FQNEAQ in the germline V gene (reference sequence). The full variable domain, completed using reference TRBV7-9 and TRBJ2-2, is DTGVSQNPRHKITKRGQNVTFRCDPISEHNRLYWYRQTLGQGPEFLTYFQNEAQLEKSRLLSDRFSAERPKGSFSTLEIQRTEQGDSAMYLCASSPGEWIFQGSTGELFFGEGSRLTVL.

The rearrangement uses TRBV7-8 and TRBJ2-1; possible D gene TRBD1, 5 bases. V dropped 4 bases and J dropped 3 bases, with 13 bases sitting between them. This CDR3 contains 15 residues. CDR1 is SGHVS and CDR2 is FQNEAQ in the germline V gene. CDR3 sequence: CASSYGHSLYNEQFF. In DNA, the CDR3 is TGTGCCAGCAGCTACGGACATAGCCTCTACAATGAGCAGTTCTTC.

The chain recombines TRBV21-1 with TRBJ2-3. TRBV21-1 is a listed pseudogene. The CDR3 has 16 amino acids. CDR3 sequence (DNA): TGTGCCAGCAGCAAAGAGGGAAACCCTAGCACAGATACGCAGTATTTT. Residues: CASSKEGNPSTDTQYF.

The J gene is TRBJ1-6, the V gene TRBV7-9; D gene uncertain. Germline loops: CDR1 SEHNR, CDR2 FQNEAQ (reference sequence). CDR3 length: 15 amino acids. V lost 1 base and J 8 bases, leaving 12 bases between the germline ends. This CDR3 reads CASSLVSPPDSPLHF. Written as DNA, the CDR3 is TGTGCCAGCAGCTTAGTTTCCCCCCCCGATTCACCCCTCCACTTT.

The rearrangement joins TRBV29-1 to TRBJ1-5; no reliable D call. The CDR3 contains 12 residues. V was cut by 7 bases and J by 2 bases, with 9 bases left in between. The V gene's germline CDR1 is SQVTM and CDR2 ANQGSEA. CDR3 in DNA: TGCAGCGCGGGAGAGGGCAATCAGCCCCAGCATTTT. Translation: CSAGEGNQPQHF.

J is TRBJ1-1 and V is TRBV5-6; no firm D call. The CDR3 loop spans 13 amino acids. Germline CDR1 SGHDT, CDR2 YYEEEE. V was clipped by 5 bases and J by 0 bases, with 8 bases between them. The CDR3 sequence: CASSWGVNTEAFF. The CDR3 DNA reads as TGTGCCAGCAGTTGGGGTGTGAACACTGAAGCTTTCTTT.

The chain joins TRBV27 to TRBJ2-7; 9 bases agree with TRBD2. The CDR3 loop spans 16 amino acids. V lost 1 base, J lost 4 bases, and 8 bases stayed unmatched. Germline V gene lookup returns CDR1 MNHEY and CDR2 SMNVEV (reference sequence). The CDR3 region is CASSLLGGRASYEQYF. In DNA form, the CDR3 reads TGTGCCAGCAGTTTATTAGGCGGGAGGGCCTCGTACGAGCAGTACTTC.